The rows below give T cell receptor beta chains drawn from one sample of a study of T cell responses to AZD1222 COVID-19 vaccine. Profiling relied on immunoSEQ multiplex PCR, and the TCRdb table lists in-frame clones only, not all of them. The sample has about 140,000 clones, about 90% seen once. The sequences come from peripheral blood, collected on day 0 of AZD1222 vaccination. The receptors shown here come from an adult in good health. CDR3s leave out the opening cysteine and the closing phenylalanine or tryptophan. The D gene is left open where the match is weak.

D gene,J gene,V gene,CDR3 protein
-,TRBJ1-3,TRBV3-1/TRBV3-2,ASSQDGGGYSGNTIY
TRBD1,TRBJ1-5,TRBV5-4,ASSRQGSQPQH
-,TRBJ1-2,TRBV10-3,AISEGVLATANYGYT
TRBD2,TRBJ2-7,TRBV6-2/TRBV6-3,ASSWTSRREEQY
-,TRBJ2-1,TRBV4-2,ASQHGANEQF
TRBD1,TRBJ1-1,TRBV27,ASSLKGQSEAF
-,TRBJ2-2,TRBV11-3,ASSLEGSTGELF
-,TRBJ2-7,TRBV6-5,ASRTNGGSSYEQY
-,TRBJ2-7,TRBV18,ASSTGNTYEQY
-,TRBJ1-6,TRBV7-3,ASSLAHRDSPLH
-,TRBJ2-5,TRBV6-5,ASSYRDYSETQY
-,TRBJ2-7,TRBV6-5,ASRPSGQRGEQY
-,TRBJ1-3,TRBV11-2,ASSSASGGRRGNTIY
-,TRBJ2-2,TRBV7-2,ASSLDGLNTGELF
-,TRBJ2-3,TRBV6-4,ASSERDLDTQY
-,TRBJ2-1,TRBV29-1,SVVIRTVYNEQF
-,TRBJ2-3,TRBV7-2,ASSLDGPDTQY
-,TRBJ2-2,TRBV7-2,ASSLYRKLF
-,TRBJ1-1,TRBV30,AWSLTGTEAF
-,TRBJ1-4,TRBV30,AWSAVGAQGEKLF
-,TRBJ2-5,TRBV5-6,ASSAGREETQY
-,TRBJ1-5,TRBV6-5,ASSKGRLAPQH
TRBD1,TRBJ1-5,TRBV4-2,ASSQQGQANQPQH